Listed here is a single T cell receptor beta chain. Antigen unknown. The data were taken from a study of cytomegalovirus exposure and HLA in healthy donors. General study findings and limits: In a later analysis, the majority of CMV-associated beta chains seemingly showed HLA restriction. Sequencing depth roughly uniform across donors was assumed in presence/absence analyses.

V lost 8 bases to trimming and J lost 9 bases, with 11 bases between them. CDR1 and CDR2 (germline): SGHAT, FQNNGV. The CDR3 consists of 12 residues. In the PCR, 60 Vbeta and 13 Jbeta primers were used. This table comes from immunoSEQ multiplex PCR, and its TCRdb copy is limited to in-frame clones, with some not included. The sample holds 150,000 or so clones, approximately 71% seen once. What was sequenced was PBMCs. This TCR was recovered from a man aged 25 to 45 in good health and CMV-seropositive. This chain connects TRBV11-2 to TRBJ1-6, with D perhaps matching TRBD1 (5 bases). The CDR3 region is CASGALGSPLHF. Here the CDR3 DNA reads TGTGCCAGCGGGGCTTTGGGTTCACCCCTCCACTTT.